A selection of T cell receptor beta chains follows, all from one sample in a study of T cell responses to AZD1222 COVID-19 vaccine. Some clones are missing from TCRdb's copy, which holds only in-frame ones; the method was immunoSEQ multiplex PCR. Here the sample spans some 150,000 clones, 70% to 90% being singletons. The material was peripheral blood, obtained on day 0 of AZD1222 vaccination. The receptors were sampled from an adult in good health. CDR3s include the opening cysteine and the closing phenylalanine or tryptophan. The order of the fields is D gene, J gene, V gene, CDR3 protein. A D gene is named only where the DNA matches it firmly.

NA,TRBJ1-5,TRBV28,CASSPTLSDRVLGVLQPQHF
NA,TRBJ1-5,TRBV7-9,CASSTGRGGSNQPQHF
NA,TRBJ1-1,TRBV30,CAWCRGLGDPNTEAFF
NA,TRBJ1-1,TRBV18,CASSQGRQNTEAFF
NA,TRBJ1-1,TRBV5-1,CASSLDRQMNTEAFF
TRBD1,TRBJ1-1,TRBV5-1,CASSLWTGSNTEAFF
NA,TRBJ1-5,TRBV19,CASQGRNSNQPQHF
NA,TRBJ2-3,TRBV18,CASSKLERADTQYF
NA,TRBJ1-2,TRBV6-1,CASSERFWPPGGYTF
NA,TRBJ1-5,TRBV12-3/TRBV12-4,CASSLGNQPQHF
NA,TRBJ1-6,TRBV7-9,CASMDVGGVNSPLHF
TRBD1,TRBJ2-7,TRBV9,CASSVKGGTGGEQYF
TRBD1,TRBJ1-5,TRBV5-5,CASSGRGDDQPQHF
NA,TRBJ2-7,TRBV7-6,CASSAQGGSAVIEQYF
TRBD1,TRBJ1-2,TRBV7-9,CASRLQEAGGENNYGYTF
TRBD1,TRBJ1-3,TRBV7-8,CASSLGTGGNTIYF
NA,TRBJ1-4,TRBV27,CATKLWASNEKLFF
NA,TRBJ2-7,TRBV30,CAWSVTLSYEQYF
NA,TRBJ1-2,TRBV6-5,CASSYSTRRGYTF
TRBD1,TRBJ1-2,TRBV4-1,CASSPRDSLYGYTF
TRBD2,TRBJ2-3,TRBV28,CASSLRLAARRADTQYF
NA,TRBJ2-7,TRBV5-5,CASSTGTPYEQYF
NA,TRBJ1-1,TRBV7-9,CASSFIPNTEAFF
NA,TRBJ2-7,TRBV5-1,CASSPWVEQKYEQYF
NA,TRBJ2-3,TRBV6-1,CASREGAAVTDTQYF
TRBD1,TRBJ2-1,TRBV6-5,CASSFQGVPYNEQFF
NA,TRBJ2-2,TRBV12-3/TRBV12-4,CASSYTYPGELFF
NA,TRBJ1-2,TRBV28,CASSPTLSYGYTF
NA,TRBJ2-3,TRBV7-3,CASSPQGPGTTDTQYF
NA,TRBJ1-2,TRBV28,CASTVKGFNYGYTF